The clone carrying this T cell receptor beta chain was seen repeatedly, ten times or more. Its antigen is currently unknown. RNA transcripts served as template for amplifying TCR beta CDR3 sequences. Second-round multiplex PCR followed a first-round RT-PCR using HTBI primers. TCRdb re-called the multiplex PCR reads with MiXCR, one entry per CDR3 protein. Of 740,000 or so distinct CDR3 sequences in the sample, around 40% were seen once. The data were taken from a study of Graves' ophthalmopathy and Graves' hyperthyroidism. Study-level information: At initial diagnosis, peripheral blood was obtained, and this preceded any treatment.

Study-level points and caveats: Ophthalmopathy versus stable hyperthyroidism: 13-signature model gave less than 90% sensitivity, 81.08% specificity.

With a duration under 3 months, ophthalmopathy in the donors showed moderate-to-severe activity, CAS ≥3 and NOSPECS ≥4. Fresh peripheral blood (over 9.5 ml) yielded the PBMCs. Sequencing input: peripheral blood. The sequence was collected from an adult man with Graves' ophthalmopathy.

The CDR3 nucleotides read TGTGCCAGCGGCCCCCACGGTAGCAATCAGCCCCAGCATTTT. It encodes CASGPHGSNQPQHF. The chain uses TRBV2 and TRBJ1-5; D is uncertain. There are 14 residues in the CDR3. The germline CDR1 and CDR2 sequences are SNHLY and FYNNEI. V was trimmed by 8 bases and J by 0 bases, leaving 11 bases between them.